These 25 T cell receptor beta chains were sequenced from one sample in a study of blood T cells in healthy people across ages. Primers used in a second PCR of about 6 to 11 cycles were a sample-barcoded 5' primer and a J-beta primer mix. TCRdb re-derived calls from the 5' RACE reads in MiXCR, one entry per CDR3 protein. Of hundreds of thousands of distinct CDR3 sequences in the sample, over 40% were seen once. The sequencing input was blood. The receptors shown here come from a woman aged 80 or over in good health.

This clonotype was recorded at least ten times. J is TRBJ2-5 and V is TRBV20-1, with 9 positions matching TRBD2. With V trimmed by 5 bases and J by 4 bases, 8 bases remained unmatched. This CDR3 has 14 residues. Germline V CDR1 and CDR2: DFQATT, SNEGSKA (reference sequence). The CDR3 nucleotides read TGCAGTGCTGATAGCGGGAGTCGAGCAGAGACCCAGTACTTC. Protein: CSADSGSRAETQYF.

J is TRBJ1-2 and V is TRBV3-1, with 9 nucleotides matching TRBD1. J lost 8 bases, V lost 6 bases, and 7 bases had no gene match. Germline V CDR1 and CDR2: LGHDT, YNNKEL (reference sequence). The CDR3 has 13 residues. CDR3 region: CASRGTGYRGYTF. The CDR3 DNA sequence: TGTGCCAGCAGGGGGACAGGGTATAGGGGCTACACCTTC.

V and J are TRBV12-3 or TRBV12-4 and TRBJ2-3, with 10 bases aligning to TRBD2. The junction had 6 bases not matched to a gene; V was cut back by 6 bases and J by 0 bases. CDR3 length: 16 residues. The CDR3 coding sequence is TGTGCCAGCAGCCTAGCGGGGGCAGCTAGCACAGATACGCAGTATTTT. This sequence encodes CASSLAGAASTDTQYF.

This chain joins TRBV9 and TRBJ2-1; no clear D. From germline, CDR1 is SGDLS and CDR2 YYNGEE. The CDR3 contains 12 residues. V lost 4 bases, J lost 7 bases, and 9 bases lay in between. The CDR3 protein is CASSPLSNEQFF. Written as DNA, the CDR3 is TGTGCCAGCAGCCCTCTTTCGAATGAGCAGTTCTTC.

Ten or more counts support this clonotype. The chain joins TRBV12-3 or TRBV12-4 to TRBJ2-1, with D possibly being TRBD2 (7 bases). Trimming removed 1 base at V and 9 bases at J, with 10 bases between. This CDR3 is 13 amino acids long. The CDR3 coding sequence is TGTGCCAGCAGTTTAGTTCGGGGGGCTGAGCAGTTCTTC. Residues: CASSLVRGAEQFF.

The V gene is TRBV14, the J gene TRBJ1-5; 9 positions match TRBD1. The CDR3 sequence is 19 residues long. Unmatched junction bases numbered 11, after V lost 0 bases and J lost 2 bases. Germline V gene sequence: CDR1 SGHDN, CDR2 FVKESK. The CDR3: CASSQERDRVPGGNQPQHF. For the CDR3, the DNA is TGTGCCAGCAGCCAAGAACGGGACAGGGTGCCCGGGGGCAATCAGCCCCAGCATTTT.

The rearrangement uses TRBV5-1 and TRBJ1-2; no definite D call. CDR3 length equals 11 residues. Germline loops: CDR1 SGHRS, CDR2 YFSETQ. V was pared by 4 bases and J by 9 bases, with 10 bases between. CDR3 nucleotides: TGCGCCAGCAGCAAGGACTGGAGCTACACCTTC. This gives the protein CASSKDWSYTF.

The V gene is TRBV29-1, the J gene TRBJ2-2; D is perhaps TRBD1 (5 bases). V shed 3 bases and J shed 0 bases, with 11 bases lying between them. This CDR3 region has 15 residues. Germline V lookup: CDR1 SQVTM, CDR2 ANQGSEA. The CDR3 reads CSVDWGSPNTGELFF. The CDR3 nucleotides are TGCAGCGTTGACTGGGGCAGCCCGAACACCGGGGAGCTGTTTTTT.

V and J are TRBV6-6 and TRBJ1-3; 7 bases line up with TRBD1. Germline CDR1 and CDR2: MNHNY and SVGAGI (reference sequence). With 5 bases clipped from V and 2 bases from J, the junction kept 3 bases outside the gene matches. The CDR3 is 14 amino acids. CDR3 loop: CASSDGTAGNTIYF. In DNA form, the CDR3 reads TGTGCCAGCAGTGACGGGACAGCTGGAAACACCATATATTTT.

This clonotype was seen many times. The chain links TRBV29-1 to TRBJ2-7; D perhaps matches TRBD2 (5 bases). CDR3 size: 14 residues. CDR1 is SQVTM and CDR2 is ANQGSEA in the germline V gene. Trimming pared 7 bases from V and 7 bases from J, leaving 23 bases between. CDR3 coding DNA: TGCAGCGCGGTCATTGGAGGATACCTGTCGGAGCAGTACTTC. It codes for CSAVIGGYLSEQYF.

The chain has TRBV5-1 and TRBJ2-7; D perhaps matches TRBD1 (5 bases). Germline CDR1 SGHRS, CDR2 YFSETQ. The V end lost 5 bases, the J end lost 2 bases, and 14 bases lay between the germline ends. This CDR3 region has 14 residues. CDR3 DNA sequence: TGCGCCAGCAGTAAGGGGTTGAGCACCTACGAGCAGTACTTC. Translating it yields CASSKGLSTYEQYF.

The chain uses TRBV5-1 and TRBJ1-5, with a tentative D call TRBD1 (5 bases). Deletions cut 0 bases from V and 2 bases from J, with 12 bases between. The CDR3 runs to 16 residues. In germline, CDR1 is SGHRS, CDR2 YFSETQ. The chain's CDR3 is CASSLDGAEGNQPQHF. The DNA of the CDR3 is TGCGCCAGCAGCTTGGACGGGGCAGAGGGCAATCAGCCCCAGCATTTT.

The chain uses TRBV20-1 and TRBJ1-1, with 8 bases aligning to TRBD1. The CDR3 consists of 12 residues. V was pared by 6 bases and J by 3 bases, with 3 bases of the junction left unmatched. Germline CDR1 DFQATT, CDR2 SNEGSKA (reference sequence). The CDR3 nucleotides are TGCAGTGCGACACAGGGGGACACTGAAGCTTTCTTT. It codes for CSATQGDTEAFF.

V usage is TRBV6-6 and J usage is TRBJ1-1; 8 nucleotides align to TRBD1. The CDR3 sequence is 13 residues long. The V and J ends lost 7 bases and 7 bases, in that order; junction bases with no gene match: 8. CDR1 is MNHNY, CDR2 SVGAGI, per germline (reference sequence). CDR3 sequence: CASTLGQGFEAFF. CDR3 coding DNA: TGTGCCAGCACCCTTGGACAGGGATTTGAAGCTTTCTTT.

In this sample, this clonotype turned up a few times. The chain joins TRBV15 to TRBJ1-5, with D unresolved. CDR1 is LNHNV, CDR2 YYDKDF, per germline (reference sequence). The CDR3 spans 19 residues. V gave up 0 bases and J gave up 0 bases, with 18 bases separating them. The CDR3 sequence is CATSRDAPEQPYSNQPQHF. Here the CDR3 DNA reads TGTGCCACCAGCAGAGATGCCCCGGAACAGCCTTATAGCAATCAGCCCCAGCATTTT.

On this clonotype itself: A single base separates this from a much larger clone, so it may be a read error. This rearrangement joins TRBV12-3 or TRBV12-4 to TRBJ2-7; D may be TRBD1 or TRBD2 (5 bases each). CDR3 size: 14 residues. Trimming pared 8 bases from V and 4 bases from J, leaving 18 bases between. CDR3 nucleotides: TGTGCCAGCGGCCGGGGCAGGAGCAATTACGAGCAGTACTTC. Amino acids: CASGRGRSNYEQYF.

Worth noting for this clonotype: It may be a read error: a sequence one base away is much more abundant. V gene TRBV7-2 combines with J gene TRBJ2-5; no firm D call. V lost 2 bases, J lost 11 bases, and 12 bases lay in between. Germline V gene data show CDR1 as SGHTA and CDR2 as FQGNSA. The CDR3 is 12 residues long. CDR3 sequence: CASSLFSHEQYF. CDR3 bases: TGTGCCAGCAGCTTATTTAGTCATGAGCAGTACTTC.

This clonotype was observed a single time. It may be a read error: a sequence one base away is much more abundant. The CDR3: CASSLQGYLQYF. Here the CDR3 DNA reads TGTGCCAGCAGCCTTCAGGGCTATCTACAGTACTTC. V is TRBV3-1 and J is TRBJ2-7; D perhaps matches TRBD1 (5 bases). V lost 4 bases to trimming and J lost 10 bases, with 14 bases between them. This CDR3 is 12 amino acids long. Germline V gene sequence: CDR1 LGHDT, CDR2 YNNKEL (reference sequence).

This chain uses TRBV7-2 with TRBJ2-1; 7 positions agree with TRBD2. Losses at the gene ends were 3 bases for V and 7 bases for J; bases not matched to a gene: 6. CDR1 and CDR2 from the germline V gene are SGHTA and FQGNSA. The CDR3 is made up of 14 amino acids. The CDR3 DNA reads TGTGCCAGCAGCTTCGGTCTAGCGGTTAATGAGCAGTTCTTC. Protein: CASSFGLAVNEQFF.

As for this clonotype: A much larger clone sits a single nucleotide away, making a read error possible. In DNA form, the CDR3 reads TGTGCCAGCAGCTTAGTAGCGGGACACTACGATGAGCAGTTCTTC. It specifies CASSLVAGHYDEQFF. This sequence joins TRBV7-8 and TRBJ2-1; 8 positions match TRBD2. CDR1 is SGHVS and CDR2 is FQNEAQ in the germline V gene. The CDR3 has 15 residues.

The chain uses TRBV7-9 and TRBJ2-3; D is ambiguous. Trimming shortened V by 8 bases and J by 3 bases, and 21 bases separated the two germline ends. The CDR3 has 16 residues. Per the germline V gene, CDR1 is SEHNR and CDR2 is FQNEAQ (reference sequence). DNA for the CDR3: TGTGCCAGCGGCTATTTTGTAGGGCCGGAGACAGATACGCAGTATTTT. Translating it yields CASGYFVGPETDTQYF. The full variable domain, rest sourced from reference TRBV7-9 and TRBJ2-3, is DTGVSQNPRHKITKRGQNVTFRCDPISEHNRLYWYRQTLGQGPEFLTYFQNEAQLEKSRLLSDRFSAERPKGSFSTLEIQRTEQGDSAMYLCASGYFVGPETDTQYFGPGTRLTVL.

This chain connects TRBV12-3 or TRBV12-4 to TRBJ1-2; D remains ambiguous. This CDR3 contains 13 residues. Trimming shortened V by 5 bases and J by 4 bases, and 11 bases separated the two germline ends. Here the CDR3 DNA reads TGTGCCAGCAGTCGTAGGGAGATCTATGGCTACACCTTC. Translating it yields CASSRREIYGYTF.

The chain uses TRBV20-1 and TRBJ2-1, with 7 nucleotides matching TRBD1. The V and J ends lost 2 bases and 10 bases, in that order; junction bases with no gene match: 17. This CDR3 is built from 16 residues. The germline V gene encodes CDR1 DFQATT and CDR2 SNEGSKA (reference sequence). CDR3 in amino acids: CSARFGTASTRQEQFF. CDR3 coding DNA: TGCAGTGCTAGATTCGGGACAGCCTCTACCCGTCAGGAGCAGTTCTTC.

V is TRBV20-1 and J is TRBJ2-1; D not resolved. Trimming removed 5 bases at V and 7 bases at J, with 21 bases between. This CDR3 comprises 15 residues. Germline V gene sequence: CDR1 DFQATT, CDR2 SNEGSKA (reference sequence). CDR3 coding DNA: TGCAGTGCTTATCTCGCCAGAAGGTTGAAAAATGAGCAGTTCTTC. Protein: CSAYLARRLKNEQFF.

This clonotype was observed a few times. The chain employs TRBV20-1 and TRBJ2-5, with TRBD2 matching 11 bases. Unmatched junction bases numbered 13, after V lost 0 bases and J lost 4 bases. Germline V gives CDR1 DFQATT, CDR2 SNEGSKA (reference sequence). The CDR3 runs to 18 residues. CDR3 nucleotide sequence: TGCAGTGCTAGAGATGAAACTAGCGGGAGTTGGGGGCGAGAGACCCAGTACTTC. Translated: CSARDETSGSWGRETQYF.